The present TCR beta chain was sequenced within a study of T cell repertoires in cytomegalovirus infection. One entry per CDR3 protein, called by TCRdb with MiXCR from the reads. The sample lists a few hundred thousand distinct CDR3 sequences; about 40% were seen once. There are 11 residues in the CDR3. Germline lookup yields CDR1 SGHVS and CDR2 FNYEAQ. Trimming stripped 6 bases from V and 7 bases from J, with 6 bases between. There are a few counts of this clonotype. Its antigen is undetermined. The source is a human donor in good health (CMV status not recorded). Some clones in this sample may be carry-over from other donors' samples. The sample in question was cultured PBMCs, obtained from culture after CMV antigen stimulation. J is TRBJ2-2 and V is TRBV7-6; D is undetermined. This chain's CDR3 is CASRGIGELFF. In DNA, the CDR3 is TGTGCCAGCAGGGGTATCGGGGAGCTGTTTTTT.